The clone carrying this T cell receptor (beta chain) was counted ten times or more. From germline, CDR1 is LNHDA and CDR2 SQIVND (reference sequence). This CDR3 spans 16 amino acids. The V and J ends lost 7 bases and 2 bases respectively, with 20 bases between them. The source of the sample is a study of regulatory T cells in long-lasting Graves disease. For TCR beta, libraries came from iRepertoire HTBI primers and Arm-PCR of CDR3 regions. TCRdb used MiXCR to reprocess the multiplex PCR reads, holding one entry per CDR3 protein. The repertoire holds about 520,000 distinct CDR3 sequences, with approximately 12% as singletons. Time point in this sample: newly diagnosed GD, antithyroid drugs for less than 3 months. RNA from PBMCs was the source of the TCR library. EDTA tubes were used for drawing 8 to 9 milliliters of peripheral blood. These data also featured in a second study, about T cells in Graves' hyperthyroidism and ophthalmopathy.

Here the sequenced sample was peripheral blood mononuclear cells (PBMCs), taken at new diagnosis, from a patient treated with antithyroid drugs. This sequence joins TRBV19 and TRBJ1-2; D unclear. This sequence was found in a woman in her 30s with Graves disease. The CDR3 DNA reads as TGTGCCAGTACCCTGTCTTCTGTGTTTATCAACTATGGCTACACCTTC. It yields the protein CASTLSSVFINYGYTF.